This entry features one T cell receptor (beta chain) sequence. Its cognate antigen is unknown. This specimen belongs to a study of cytomegalovirus exposure and HLA in healthy donors. Study at large: A prior study identified 117 million unique TCR beta sequences from 150 million to 200 million T cells. Whole-study results and caveats: DRB1 had the most TCR associations and HLA-C the fewest, a later analysis found, with rates varying by HLA locus. With high specificity and sensitivity, the classifier reportedly diagnosed cytomegalovirus status. Some public TCRs appeared in many individuals, while most sequences were rare.

Primers included in the PCR were 60 Vbeta and 13 Jbeta primers. Repertoires were generated with immunoSEQ multiplex PCR, while TCRdb's copy carries only in-frame clones and drops some. The data contain fewer than 250,000 clones, roughly three quarters of them seen just once; the ten biggest clones take up 1.6%. This CDR3 region has 14 residues. V shed 5 bases and J shed 6 bases, with 16 bases lying between them. From germline, CDR1 is SGHVS and CDR2 FQNEAQ. The chain uses TRBV7-8 and TRBJ1-1, with D hard to call. This sequence was found in a woman aged 18-30 years in good health and CMV-seronegative. Specimen: PBMCs. The CDR3 sequence is CASSPTMSSAEAFF. Written as DNA, the CDR3 is TGTGCCAGCAGCCCTACGATGAGTAGCGCTGAAGCTTTCTTT.